This TCR beta chain was profiled in a study of T cell clonality in common variable immunodeficiency. Study results and limitations: Compared with healthy controls, CVID subjects showed increased TCRbeta clonality, mostly in about a third. Shared TCRbeta clones were fewer between CVID subjects than controls. Reportedly, TCR beta sequences from common variable immunodeficiency showed fewer deletions and N-nucleotide insertions.

This clone has a handful of counts. Its target is not known. The CDR3 end falls 3 residues outside the read, so it is completed with the germline J gene. The repertoire was sequenced with immunoSEQ multiplex PCR; TCRdb's copy has only in-frame clones and lacks some. The sample lists around 24,000 clones, none appearing once, the ten largest making up approximately 4%. Deletions cut 1 base from V and 2 bases from J, with 6 bases between. Per the germline V gene, CDR1 is DFQATT and CDR2 is SNEGSKA (reference sequence). This CDR3 region has 12 residues. This rearrangement joins TRBV20-1 to TRBJ2-7; D is ambiguous. The specimen was peripheral blood mononuclear cells. This TCR derives from a human donor with common variable immunodeficiency. The CDR3 sequence: CSARGAAYEQYF. The CDR3 bases that were read are TGCAGTGCTAGAGGGGCCGCCTACGAG.